Following are 2 T cell receptor beta chains from one sample sequenced in a study of T cells after yellow fever vaccination. TCRdb ran MiXCR on the 5' RACE reads and lists one entry per CDR3 protein. Among 300,000 to 350,000 distinct CDR3 sequences listed, approximately 8% were seen once. The source was PBMCs, collected around 45 days after the first yellow fever vaccination. The source of these receptors is a man aged 18 to 29 who received the YFV17D yellow fever vaccine.

This clonotype has just a few counts. The V and J genes are TRBV18 and TRBJ1-2; no clear D. Trimming shortened V by 2 bases and J by 4 bases, and 14 bases separated the two germline ends. The germline CDR1 and CDR2 sequences are KGHSH and LQKENI. This CDR3 is built from 15 residues. CDR3 nucleotides: TGTGCCAGCTCACCAACGACTACGTCGGCCTATGGCTACACCTTC. As protein: CASSPTTTSAYGYTF.

The rearrangement joins TRBV20-1 to TRBJ1-1, with a possible D match to TRBD1 (6 bases). V shed 2 bases and J shed 0 bases, with 7 bases lying between them. Germline values: CDR1 DFQATT, CDR2 SNEGSKA (reference sequence). There are 13 residues in the CDR3. CDR3 coding DNA: TGCAGTGCTAGACGACAGGTGAACACTGAAGCTTTCTTT. It codes for CSARRQVNTEAFF.